These 27 T cell receptor beta chains were all obtained from the same sample, sequenced in a study of shared clonotypes between healthy human individuals. TCRdb's table, derived via immunoSEQ multiplex PCR, lists solely in-frame clones and lacks some. Of over a million clones listed, roughly 97% are singletons. Sequenced sample: naive CD4+ T cells sorted from blood. The subset is: CD45RA+ positively selected. These receptors came from a young man in good health.

CDR3 amino acids: CASKELVGVGLQFF. CDR3 DNA: TGTGCCAGCAAGGAACTTGTGGGGGTAGGTTTGCAGTTCTTC. The rearrangement links TRBV2 to TRBJ2-1; D may be TRBD1 or TRBD2 (5 bases each). The length of the CDR3 is 14 residues. Trimming stripped 7 bases from V and 12 bases from J, with 22 bases between. The germline CDR1 and CDR2 sequences are SNHLY and FYNNEI.

The chain combines TRBV9 with TRBJ2-2; D gene unclear. The V end was cut by 0 bases, the J end by 9 bases, with 12 bases between. Germline V CDR1 and CDR2: SGDLS, YYNGEE. This CDR3 has 14 residues. CDR3 residues: CASSVEAVARELFF. The DNA for the CDR3 is TGTGCCAGCAGCGTAGAGGCCGTAGCCCGGGAGCTGTTTTTT.

The chain has TRBV10-3 and TRBJ1-2; D is perhaps TRBD1 (6 bases). The CDR3 loop spans 14 amino acids. With 2 bases removed from V and 2 bases from J, the gap between germline ends came to 9 bases. In germline, CDR1 is ENHRY, CDR2 SYGVKD. As DNA, the CDR3 is TGTGCCATCAGTGAGACTACAGGGAACTATGGCTACACCTTC. Translated, it gives CAISETTGNYGYTF.

In DNA, the CDR3 is TGCGCCAGCAGCCAAGCGTCGACAGCGAACACTGAAGCTTTCTTT. This gives the protein CASSQASTANTEAFF. The J gene is TRBJ1-1, the V gene TRBV4-3; maybe TRBD1 (5 bases). From germline, CDR1 is LGHNA and CDR2 YSLEER. The germline V and J ends were trimmed by 1 base and 1 base, with 10 bases remaining between them. There are 15 residues in the CDR3.

Here the CDR3 DNA reads TGTGCCAGCTCATCGGACAGTGGCAATCAGCCCCAGCATTTT. It codes for CASSSDSGNQPQHF. The genes are TRBV18 and TRBJ1-5, with D possibly being TRBD1 (6 bases). Germline V gene sequence: CDR1 KGHSH, CDR2 LQKENI. This CDR3 is 14 amino acids long. The V end lost 5 bases, the J end lost 2 bases, and 10 bases lay between the germline ends.

The chain links TRBV9 to TRBJ2-7, with no clear D. Germline CDR1 SGDLS, CDR2 YYNGEE. The ends were cut back, 0 bases at V and 2 bases at J, with 9 bases in the middle. The CDR3 is 14 residues long. In DNA, the CDR3 is TGTGCCAGCAGCGTAGAGGATTTCCCCTACGAGCAGTACTTC. Residues: CASSVEDFPYEQYF.

This chain uses TRBV5-4 with TRBJ2-2; possibly TRBD2 for D (5 bases). From germline, CDR1 is SGHNT and CDR2 YYREEE (reference sequence). V lost 0 bases and J lost 6, with 6 bases in between. The CDR3 consists of 13 residues. The CDR3 DNA is TGTGCCAGCAGCTTGGCTAGCCCCGGGGAGCTGTTTTTT. Encoded protein: CASSLASPGELFF.

The chain links TRBV6-6 to TRBJ2-5; 7 nucleotides align to TRBD2. Trimming removed 5 bases from V and 4 bases from J; junction bases left unmatched: 4. Germline V gene lookup returns CDR1 MNHNY and CDR2 SVGAGI (reference sequence). The length of the CDR3 is 13 residues. The CDR3 reads CASSPREGETQYF. CDR3 nucleotides: TGTGCCAGCAGTCCCAGGGAGGGAGAGACCCAGTACTTC.

J is TRBJ1-2 and V is TRBV6-1; a possible D gene is TRBD1 (6 bases). Germline CDR1 is MNHNS and CDR2 is SASEGT. V was clipped by 10 bases and J by 2 bases, with 8 bases between them. The length of the CDR3 is 11 residues. Written as DNA, the CDR3 is TGTGCCACAGACAGGAACTATGGCTACACCTTC. This translates into CATDRNYGYTF.

J is TRBJ2-2 and V is TRBV11-2, with unresolved D. The CDR3 loop spans 13 amino acids. Germline V gene lookup returns CDR1 SGHAT and CDR2 FQNNGV. Trimming shortened V by 5 bases and J by 5 bases, and 9 bases separated the two germline ends. The CDR3 is CASSTRITGELFF. The CDR3 DNA reads as TGTGCCAGCAGCACCAGAATTACCGGGGAGCTGTTTTTT. Full variable domain (rest looked up from reference TRBV11-2 and TRBJ2-2): EAGVAQSPRYKIIEKRQSVAFWCNPISGHATLYWYQQILGQGPKLLIQFQNNGVVDDSQLPKDRFSAERLKGVDSTLKIQPAKLEDSAVYLCASSTRITGELFFGEGSRLTVL.

As to this clone: Other DNA sequences in the sample encode the same CDR3. The chain couples TRBV19 to TRBJ1-2, with D hard to call. V lost 4 bases and J lost 2, with 2 bases in between. There are 11 residues in the CDR3. Looked up from germline, CDR1 is LNHDA and CDR2 is SQIVND (reference sequence). In nucleotides, the CDR3 is TGTGCCAGTAGTAGAAACTATGGCTACACCTTC. It yields the protein CASSRNYGYTF.

V gene TRBV7-8 combines with J gene TRBJ1-5, with TRBD1 matching 7 bases. This CDR3 comprises 16 residues. Germline V gives CDR1 SGHVS, CDR2 FQNEAQ. V lost 7 bases and J lost 5; bases outside the gene matches: 14. The CDR3 loop reads CASKWDRGLGDQPQHF. CDR3 bases: TGTGCCAGCAAATGGGATAGGGGGCTAGGGGATCAGCCCCAGCATTTT.

The J gene is TRBJ2-3, the V gene TRBV7-9, with D possibly TRBD2 on 7 matching bases. V was shortened by 8 bases and J by 2 bases, with 14 bases between the two germline ends. The V gene's germline CDR1 is SEHNR and CDR2 FQNEAQ (reference sequence). CDR3 length: 14 residues. The CDR3 loop is CASLLGGATDTQYF. The CDR3 bases are TGTGCCAGCCTCCTGGGGGGGGCCACAGATACGCAGTATTTT.

This clone was counted a single time. The rearrangement links TRBV2 to TRBJ1-5; D is perhaps TRBD1 (5 bases). The CDR3 runs to 14 residues. Germline loops: CDR1 SNHLY, CDR2 FYNNEI. Trimming stripped 2 bases from V and 5 bases from J, with 10 bases between. CDR3 region: CASSEQGPDQPQHF. CDR3 nucleotide sequence: TGTGCCAGCAGTGAACAGGGCCCAGATCAGCCCCAGCATTTT. The full variable domain, rest sourced from reference TRBV2 and TRBJ1-5, is EPEVTQTPSHQVTQMGQEVILRCVPISNHLYFYWYRQILGQKVEFLVSFYNNEISEKSEIFDDQFSVERPDGSNFTLKIRSTKLEDSAMYFCASSEQGPDQPQHFGDGTRLSIL.

This chain joins TRBV28 and TRBJ2-1, with 7 bases identical to TRBD2. Germline loops: CDR1 MDHEN, CDR2 SYDVKM. There are 14 residues in the CDR3. The V segment lost 7 bases and the J segment 7 bases; nucleotides outside the gene matches: 10. The CDR3 DNA sequence: TGTGCCAGCAACGTCGCGGGAGTTTTAAATGAGCAGTTCTTC. Its protein product is CASNVAGVLNEQFF.

The chain carries TRBV5-1 and TRBJ1-2, with 9 bases aligning to TRBD1. The ends lost 4 bases at V and 4 bases at J; junction bases unmatched: 14. The length of the CDR3 is 17 residues. Per the germline V gene, CDR1 is SGHRS and CDR2 is YFSETQ. CDR3 residues: CASSAGGQGSFGYGYTF. The CDR3 nucleotides read TGCGCCAGCAGCGCGGGGGGACAGGGCTCCTTTGGCTATGGCTACACCTTC.

V is TRBV2 and J is TRBJ1-2; maybe TRBD1 (6 bases). V lost 0 bases to trimming and J lost 7 bases, with 18 bases between them. Germline V lookup: CDR1 SNHLY, CDR2 FYNNEI. The CDR3 covers 16 residues. The CDR3 sequence is CASSEAGGPRVSGYTF. The DNA of the CDR3 is TGTGCCAGCAGTGAAGCGGGGGGGCCCAGAGTCAGTGGCTACACCTTC.

The rearrangement uses TRBV15 and TRBJ2-2, with D possibly being TRBD2 (5 bases). The germline CDR1 and CDR2 sequences are LNHNV and YYDKDF (reference sequence). The CDR3 runs 16 residues. V shed 0 bases and J shed 0 bases, with 8 bases lying between them. CDR3 DNA: TGTGCCACCAGCAGAGATCTAGCCTCGAACACCGGGGAGCTGTTTTTT. It is translated as CATSRDLASNTGELFF.

CDR3 DNA: TGTGCCAGCAGCCCCGGGACAGCGCCAGTCCAGCAGTACTTC. This encodes CASSPGTAPVQQYF. The rearrangement links TRBV27 to TRBJ2-7; TRBD1 aligns across 7 bases. The germline CDR1 and CDR2 sequences are MNHEY and SMNVEV (reference sequence). The ends lost 6 bases at V and 8 bases at J; junction bases unmatched: 13. The CDR3 runs 14 residues.

Worth noting for this clone: At the DNA level, this CDR3 is encoded by other sequences in the same sample as well. The chain joins TRBV18 to TRBJ2-7; no firm D call. CDR1 is KGHSH and CDR2 is LQKENI in the germline V gene. V was trimmed by 4 bases and J by 3 bases, leaving 4 bases between them. The CDR3 extends over 11 amino acids. CDR3 protein: CASSQSYEQYF. The CDR3 nucleotides read TGTGCCAGCTCACAAAGCTACGAGCAGTACTTC.

Regarding this clone: At one end, the junction sequence differs from germline, possibly due to a read error. The gene calls are TRBV5-4 and TRBJ2-1; TRBD2 might be the D (5 bases). CDR1 SGHNT and CDR2 YYREEE come from the germline V gene (reference sequence). The CDR3 totals 15 residues. CDR3 sequence (DNA): TGTGCCAGCAGGTTGGACTTGAGCTCCTACAATGAGCAGTTCTTC. Amino acids: CASRLDLSSYNEQFF.

The CDR3 here is CASSYGLEIQETQYF. The CDR3 coding sequence is TGCGCCAGCAGCTACGGACTAGAAATCCAAGAGACCCAGTACTTC. The chain links TRBV5-1 to TRBJ2-5; TRBD2 matches at 7 bases. CDR1 SGHRS and CDR2 YFSETQ come from the germline V gene. The J segment lost 1 base and the V segment lost 3 bases, leaving 6 bases of the junction unmatched. The CDR3 has 15 amino acids.

This clone occurred once. V is TRBV7-3 and J is TRBJ1-1; D unresolved. The CDR3 totals 15 residues. CDR1 is SGHTA, CDR2 FQGTGA, per germline. With 4 bases removed from V and 0 bases from J, the gap between germline ends came to 12 bases. The CDR3 loop reads CASSSLPNMNTEAFF. As DNA, the CDR3 is TGTGCCAGCAGCTCCCTCCCCAATATGAACACTGAAGCTTTCTTT.

The chain carries TRBV15 and TRBJ2-7, with a possible D match to TRBD2 (5 bases). V lost 1 base to trimming and J lost 4 bases, with 8 bases between them. Germline V lookup: CDR1 LNHNV, CDR2 YYDKDF (reference sequence). CDR3 length: 13 residues. The CDR3 nucleotides are TGTGCCACCAGCAGAGGAGCGGCGTACGAGCAGTACTTC. It is translated as CATSRGAAYEQYF.

The chain recombines TRBV2 with TRBJ2-7; TRBD1 is a possible D gene (5 bases). V shed 5 bases and J shed 6 bases, with 17 bases lying between them. CDR3 length equals 14 residues. CDR1 is SNHLY and CDR2 is FYNNEI in the germline V gene. The CDR3 coding sequence is TGTGCCAGCAGTCGGAATGGCCAGGGTGGCGAGCAGTACTTC. This gives the protein CASSRNGQGGEQYF. The whole variable domain, filled in from reference TRBV2 and TRBJ2-7, reads EPEVTQTPSHQVTQMGQEVILRCVPISNHLYFYWYRQILGQKVEFLVSFYNNEISEKSEIFDDQFSVERPDGSNFTLKIRSTKLEDSAMYFCASSRNGQGGEQYFGPGTRLTVT.

The chain has TRBV5-6 and TRBJ2-3; perhaps TRBD2 as D (5 bases). Germline lookup yields CDR1 SGHDT and CDR2 YYEEEE. The CDR3 spans 15 residues. V lost 5 bases to trimming and J lost 4 bases, with 17 bases between them. The CDR3 nucleotides read TGTGCCAGCAGTGAAGTAAGAGGGCGGGCAGATACGCAGTATTTT. Its translation is CASSEVRGRADTQYF.

The chain employs TRBV27 and TRBJ2-1, with D possibly TRBD1 on 5 matching bases. CDR3 size: 12 residues. Per the germline V gene, CDR1 is MNHEY and CDR2 is SMNVEV (reference sequence). V was shortened by 0 bases and J by 8 bases, with 5 bases between the two germline ends. CDR3 amino acids: CASSLSQDEQFF. The CDR3 region has the DNA TGTGCCAGCAGTTTATCACAGGATGAGCAGTTCTTC.